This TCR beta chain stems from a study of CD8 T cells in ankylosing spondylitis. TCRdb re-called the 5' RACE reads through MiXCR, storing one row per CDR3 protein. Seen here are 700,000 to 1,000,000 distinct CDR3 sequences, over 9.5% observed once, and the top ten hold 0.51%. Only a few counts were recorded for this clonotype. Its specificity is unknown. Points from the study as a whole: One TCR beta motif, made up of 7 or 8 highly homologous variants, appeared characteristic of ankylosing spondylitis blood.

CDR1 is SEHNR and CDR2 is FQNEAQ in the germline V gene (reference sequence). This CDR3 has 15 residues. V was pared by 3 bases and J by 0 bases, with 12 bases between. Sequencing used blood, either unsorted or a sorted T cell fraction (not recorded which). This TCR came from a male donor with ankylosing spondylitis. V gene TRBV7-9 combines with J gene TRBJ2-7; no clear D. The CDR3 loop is CASSLAKGPSYEQYF. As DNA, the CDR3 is TGTGCCAGCAGCTTGGCCAAAGGTCCCTCCTACGAGCAGTACTTC.